This T cell receptor (beta chain) was captured in a study of blood T cell repertoires in COVID-19. Method: immunoSEQ multiplex PCR; TCRdb's copy keeps in-frame clones and lacks some. The table includes about 300,000 clones, around 83% detected once. This clone has a single count. CDR3 length equals 13 residues. Trimming took 9 bases from V and 3 from J, leaving 13 bases between them. Germline CDR1 ENHRY, CDR2 SYGVKD. The material sequenced was peripheral blood. This rearrangement joins TRBV10-3 to TRBJ2-3; D perhaps matches TRBD1 (6 bases). The source of this sequence is a woman aged 50 to 60 with acute or convalescent COVID-19. The CDR3 bases are TGTGCCATGAACAGGGAATGGACAGATACGCAGTATTTT. It codes for CAMNREWTDTQYF.